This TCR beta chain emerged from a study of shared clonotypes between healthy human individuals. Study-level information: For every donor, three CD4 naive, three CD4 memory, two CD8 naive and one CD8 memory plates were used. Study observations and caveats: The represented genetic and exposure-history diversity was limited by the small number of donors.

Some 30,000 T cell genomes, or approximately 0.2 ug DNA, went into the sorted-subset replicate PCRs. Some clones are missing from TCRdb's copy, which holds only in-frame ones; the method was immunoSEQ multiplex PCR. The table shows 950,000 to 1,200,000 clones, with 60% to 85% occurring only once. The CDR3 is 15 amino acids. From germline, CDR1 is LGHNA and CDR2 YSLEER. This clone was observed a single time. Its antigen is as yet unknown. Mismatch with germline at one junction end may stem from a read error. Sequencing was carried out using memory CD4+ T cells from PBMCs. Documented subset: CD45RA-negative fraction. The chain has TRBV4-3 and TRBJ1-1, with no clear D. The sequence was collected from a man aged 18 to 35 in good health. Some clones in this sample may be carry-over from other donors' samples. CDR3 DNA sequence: TGCGCCAGCAGCCAACAGCGCGCAGGAAACAATGAAGCTTTCTTT. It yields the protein CASSQQRAGNNEAFF.